Detailed here is one T cell receptor (beta chain). Its antigen is not identified. The germline CDR1 and CDR2 sequences are GTSNPN and SVGIG (reference sequence). This CDR3 has 15 amino acids. After removal of 0 bases from V and 5 bases from J, the junction contained 6 bases not matched to a gene. The data originate from a study of T cell responses to AZD1222 COVID-19 vaccine. Libraries were prepared by immunoSEQ multiplex PCR; TCRdb keeps only in-frame clonotypes and omits some of them. There are 90,000 to 150,000 clones in the sample; 86% occur only once, and roughly 18% lies in the top ten. Findings and caveats of the study: The number of AZD1222 recipients seropositive at baseline was only 6 or 7.

The chain couples TRBV30 to TRBJ2-1; 8 nucleotides align to TRBD2. The TCR sequence derives from an adult who received the AZD1222 COVID-19 vaccine. The sequencing used peripheral blood, collected 28 days after the second AZD1222 dose. This CDR3 is CAWSVRGRIHNEQFF. CDR3 nucleotide sequence: TGTGCCTGGAGTGTACGCGGGAGGATCCACAATGAGCAGTTCTTC.